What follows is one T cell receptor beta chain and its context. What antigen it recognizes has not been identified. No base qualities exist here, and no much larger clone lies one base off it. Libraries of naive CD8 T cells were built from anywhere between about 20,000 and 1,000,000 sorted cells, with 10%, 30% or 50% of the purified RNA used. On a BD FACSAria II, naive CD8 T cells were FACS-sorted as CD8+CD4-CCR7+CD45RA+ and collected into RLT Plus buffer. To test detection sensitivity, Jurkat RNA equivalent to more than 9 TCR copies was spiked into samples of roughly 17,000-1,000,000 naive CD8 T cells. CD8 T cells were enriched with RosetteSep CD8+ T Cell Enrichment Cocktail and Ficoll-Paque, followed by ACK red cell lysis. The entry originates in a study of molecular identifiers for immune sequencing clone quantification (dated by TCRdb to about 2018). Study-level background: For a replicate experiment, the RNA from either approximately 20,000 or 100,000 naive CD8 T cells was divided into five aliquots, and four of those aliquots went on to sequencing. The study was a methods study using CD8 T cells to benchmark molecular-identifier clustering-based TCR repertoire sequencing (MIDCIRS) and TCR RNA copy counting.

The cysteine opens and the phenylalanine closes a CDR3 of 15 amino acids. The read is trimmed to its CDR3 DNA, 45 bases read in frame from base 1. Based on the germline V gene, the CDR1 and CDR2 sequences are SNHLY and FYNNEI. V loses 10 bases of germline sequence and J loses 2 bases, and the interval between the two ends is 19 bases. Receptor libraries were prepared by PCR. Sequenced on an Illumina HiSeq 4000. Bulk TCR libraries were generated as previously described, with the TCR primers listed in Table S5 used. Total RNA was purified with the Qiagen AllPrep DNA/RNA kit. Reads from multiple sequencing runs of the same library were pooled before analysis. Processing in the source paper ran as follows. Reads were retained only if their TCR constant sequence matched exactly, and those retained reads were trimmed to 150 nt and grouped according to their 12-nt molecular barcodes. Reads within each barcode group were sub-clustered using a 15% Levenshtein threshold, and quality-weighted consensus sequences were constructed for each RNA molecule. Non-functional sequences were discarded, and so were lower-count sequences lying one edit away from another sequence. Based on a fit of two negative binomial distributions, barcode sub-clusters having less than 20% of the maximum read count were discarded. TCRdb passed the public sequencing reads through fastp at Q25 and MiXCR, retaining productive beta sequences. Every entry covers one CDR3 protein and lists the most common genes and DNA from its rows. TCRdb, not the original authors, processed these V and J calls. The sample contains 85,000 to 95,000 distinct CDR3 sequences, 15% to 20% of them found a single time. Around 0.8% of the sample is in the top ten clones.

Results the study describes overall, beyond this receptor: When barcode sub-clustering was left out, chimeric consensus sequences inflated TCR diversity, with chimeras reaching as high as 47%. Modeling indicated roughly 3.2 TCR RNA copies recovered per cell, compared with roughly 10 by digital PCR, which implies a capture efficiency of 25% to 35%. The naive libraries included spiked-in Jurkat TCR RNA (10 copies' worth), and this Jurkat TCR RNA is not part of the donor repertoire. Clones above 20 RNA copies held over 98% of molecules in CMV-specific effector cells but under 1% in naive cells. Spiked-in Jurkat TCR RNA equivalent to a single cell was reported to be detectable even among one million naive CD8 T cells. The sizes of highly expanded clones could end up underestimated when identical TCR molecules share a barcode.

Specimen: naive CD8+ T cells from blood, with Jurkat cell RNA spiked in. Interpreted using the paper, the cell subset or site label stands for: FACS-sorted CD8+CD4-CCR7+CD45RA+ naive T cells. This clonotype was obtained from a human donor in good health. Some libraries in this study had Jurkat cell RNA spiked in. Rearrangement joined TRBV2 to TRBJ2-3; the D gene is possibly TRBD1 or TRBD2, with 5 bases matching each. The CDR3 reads CANSTWGSFTDTQYF. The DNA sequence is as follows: TGTGCCAACTCCACCTGGGGGAGTTTCACAGATACGCAGTATTTT.